The 20 T cell receptor beta chains below come from one sample, sequenced in a study of vaccination and CD4 T cells after COVID-19 (dated by TCRdb to about 2022). The library was built by means of PCR. Data came from an Illumina iSeq 100. DNA from cultured CD4+ T cells was subjected to TCR sequencing with the Oncomine TCR Beta short-read assay at the Johns Hopkins FTIC core. The public reads were run again by TCRdb, first through fastp at Q25 and then through MiXCR, and only productive beta chains were kept. Each entry merges the rows of one CDR3 protein and shows their most common DNA and genes. In all, the sample holds approximately 16,000 distinct CDR3 sequences, and roughly 77% of those were seen once. The biggest ten clones account for about 16% of the sample. No cognate antigen is known for these TCRs. The treatment or condition label corresponds to: roughly 11-day PBMC culture with coronavirus spike peptide pools or control peptides (ViraFEST assay).

The sample comprised CD4+ T cells from blood, cultured in vitro. Receptor source: a human donor who had recovered from COVID-19.

The chain couples TRBV27 to TRBJ2-1; 7 bases are a match to TRBD1. CDR1 MNHEY and CDR2 SMNVEV come from the germline V gene (reference sequence). CDR3 length: 14 amino acids. V was pared by 4 bases and J by 4 bases, with 4 bases of the junction left unmatched. CDR3 coding DNA: TGTGCCAGCAGTTCGACAGGGTCGTACAATGAGCAGTTCTTC. Translated: CASSSTGSYNEQFF.

CDR3 nucleotides: TGTGCCAGCAGCTCCCCACGCGACAGGGGTGGCTACACCTTC. This gives the protein CASSSPRDRGGYTF. The chain is built from TRBV7-3 and TRBJ1-2; 8 positions match TRBD1. Germline V gene lookup returns CDR1 SGHTA and CDR2 FQGTGA. The V gene end was trimmed by 4 bases and the J gene end by 7 bases; junction bases not matched to a gene: 8. This CDR3 has 14 residues.

The chain couples TRBV7-9 to TRBJ2-1, with 8 bases matching TRBD2. CDR1 and CDR2 (germline): SEHNR, FQNEAQ (reference sequence). The length of the CDR3 is 16 residues. Trimming cost V 7 bases and J 1 base; bases outside gene matches: 9. The CDR3 region has the DNA TGTGCCAGCAAACTCTGGATAGCGGGATCCTACAATGAGCAGTTCTTC. Encoded protein: CASKLWIAGSYNEQFF.

The chain links TRBV19 to TRBJ1-5; D remains unclear. Trimming stripped 6 bases from V and 2 bases from J, with 5 bases between. This CDR3 contains 12 residues. The germline gives CDR1 LNHDA, CDR2 SQIVND (reference sequence). The DNA for the CDR3 is TGTGCCAGTAGAGGCCGCAATCAGCCCCAGCATTTT. This encodes CASRGRNQPQHF.

The rearrangement links TRBV24-1 to TRBJ2-1; 8 bases fit TRBD1. CDR1 is KGHDR, CDR2 SFDVKD, per germline. The CDR3 runs to 15 residues. The V segment lost 7 bases and the J segment 9 bases; nucleotides outside the gene matches: 13. CDR3 loop: CATRPGQGVFSEQFF. The CDR3, as DNA: TGTGCCACCAGGCCCGGACAGGGAGTTTTTAGTGAGCAGTTCTTC.

The chain combines TRBV11-3 with TRBJ2-2; 7 nucleotides match TRBD1. CDR1 is SGHNT, CDR2 YENEEA, per germline. This CDR3 region has 16 residues. V lost 5 bases and J lost 5; bases outside the gene matches: 11. CDR3 region: CASSVSTGVDTGELFF. Written as DNA, the CDR3 is TGTGCCAGCAGCGTATCAACAGGGGTGGATACCGGGGAGCTGTTTTTT.

V usage is TRBV6-1 and J usage is TRBJ2-3; TRBD2 matches at 7 bases. V was pared by 6 bases and J by 3 bases, with 6 bases of the junction left unmatched. This CDR3 contains 14 residues. Germline CDR1 and CDR2: MNHNS and SASEGT. Here the CDR3 reads CASRAGTNTDTQYF. CDR3 bases: TGTGCCAGCAGAGCCGGGACTAATACAGATACGCAGTATTTT.

The J gene is TRBJ2-6, the V gene TRBV20-1; weak D call: TRBD1 (5 bases). This CDR3 has 15 amino acids. Germline V lookup: CDR1 DFQATT, CDR2 SNEGSKA (reference sequence). Trimming cost V 4 bases and J 3 bases, with 13 bases left between them. The CDR3 is CSATPPGIGANVLTF. In nucleotides, the CDR3 is TGCAGTGCTACCCCTCCAGGGATTGGGGCCAACGTCCTGACTTTC.

This chain joins TRBV6-1 and TRBJ1-1, with 8 bases matching TRBD1. The germline gives CDR1 MNHNS, CDR2 SASEGT. V was pared by 5 bases and J by 2 bases, with 10 bases of the junction left unmatched. The CDR3 is 16 residues long. DNA of the CDR3: TGTGCCAGCAGTCACGTAATTGGACAGGGAAACACTGAAGCTTTCTTT. It translates to CASSHVIGQGNTEAFF.

V gene TRBV7-2 combines with J gene TRBJ2-3; 9 bases line up with TRBD1. Germline V gene lookup returns CDR1 SGHTA and CDR2 FQGNSA. This CDR3 is built from 15 residues. V lost 5 bases, J lost 0 bases, and 3 bases stayed unmatched. In nucleotides, the CDR3 is TGTGCCAGCAGCCGTGGACAGGGGAGCACAGATACGCAGTATTTT. Translation: CASSRGQGSTDTQYF.

The V gene is TRBV4-1, the J gene TRBJ1-2; unclear D gene. CDR3 size: 13 residues. CDR1 and CDR2 from the germline V gene are MGHRA and YSYEKL. The ends were cut back, 3 bases at V and 1 base at J, with 6 bases in the middle. The CDR3 sequence: CASSQDFNYGYTF. The CDR3 DNA reads TGCGCCAGCAGCCAGGACTTTAACTATGGCTACACCTTC.

This clonotype was detected once. The V gene is TRBV20-1, the J gene TRBJ1-1, with a possible D match to TRBD1 (5 bases). The CDR3 totals 16 residues. In germline, CDR1 is DFQATT, CDR2 SNEGSKA (reference sequence). Trimming shortened V by 2 bases and J by 4 bases, and 20 bases separated the two germline ends. The CDR3 bases are TGCAGTGCTAGACCTGACAGTCGGGTATGGAGCACTGAAGCTTTCTTT. Amino acid sequence: CSARPDSRVWSTEAFF.

This clonotype was observed a few times. The chain recombines TRBV19 with TRBJ1-2, with TRBD1 as a possible D gene (5 bases). V was pared by 5 bases and J by 6 bases, with 16 bases between. The germline gives CDR1 LNHDA, CDR2 SQIVND (reference sequence). CDR3 length: 14 amino acids. The CDR3, as DNA: TGTGCCAGTAGTTATCGGACAAACTCGGATGGCTACACCTTC. It translates to CASSYRTNSDGYTF.

This chain joins TRBV6-1 and TRBJ1-3; no definite D call. V was clipped by 7 bases and J by 0 bases, with 10 bases between them. The CDR3 extends over 14 amino acids. Per the germline V gene, CDR1 is MNHNS and CDR2 is SASEGT. In nucleotides, the CDR3 is TGTGCCAGCATCCCCGCTGGCTCTGGAAACACCATATATTTT. Encoded protein: CASIPAGSGNTIYF.

The gene calls are TRBV30 and TRBJ1-1; D gene uncertain. The ends were cut back, 1 base at V and 5 bases at J, with 29 bases in the middle. Germline V gives CDR1 GTSNPN, CDR2 SVGIG (reference sequence). This CDR3 is 19 amino acids long. CDR3 sequence: CAWSAHLGFGVGRGTEAFF. In nucleotides, the CDR3 is TGTGCCTGGAGTGCCCACCTCGGCTTCGGGGTTGGTAGAGGTACTGAAGCTTTCTTT. Looking up the rest from reference TRBV30 and TRBJ1-1 gives the full variable domain: SQTIHQWPATLVQPVGSPLSLECTVEGTSNPNLYWYRQAAGRGLQLLFYSVGIGQISSEVPQNLSASRPQDRQFILSSKKLLLSDSGFYLCAWSAHLGFGVGRGTEAFFGQGTRLTVV.

This chain links TRBV6-1 with TRBJ2-7; 8 bases are a match to TRBD2. V lost 7 bases and J lost 6; bases outside the gene matches: 11. The CDR3 is 14 residues long. Germline V gene lookup returns CDR1 MNHNS and CDR2 SASEGT. CDR3 in amino acids: CASTQGGSGGEQYF. DNA of the CDR3: TGTGCCAGCACCCAAGGTGGGAGCGGGGGCGAGCAGTACTTC.

V and J are TRBV10-3 and TRBJ2-5, with D perhaps matching TRBD2 (5 bases). Trimming removed 5 bases at V and 4 bases at J, with 11 bases between. The CDR3 has 13 residues. CDR1 and CDR2 from the germline V gene are ENHRY and SYGVKD. The CDR3 reads CAISSRTGETQYF. The CDR3 nucleotides are TGTGCCATCAGTTCCCGGACTGGAGAGACCCAGTACTTC.

The V gene is TRBV20-1, the J gene TRBJ1-2; no clear D gene. Germline V gene data show CDR1 as DFQATT and CDR2 as SNEGSKA (reference sequence). The CDR3 contains 14 residues. The germline V and J ends were trimmed by 1 base and 8 bases, with 17 bases remaining between them. DNA of the CDR3: TGCAGTGCTAGAGTGGCGATATCAACTATGGGCTACACCTTC. Translating it yields CSARVAISTMGYTF.

The V gene is TRBV20-1, the J gene TRBJ1-1; tentative D call: TRBD1 (5 bases). The V end was cut by 7 bases, the J end by 8 bases, with 17 bases between. CDR3 length: 12 amino acids. CDR1 and CDR2 (germline): DFQATT, SNEGSKA (reference sequence). CDR3 sequence reads: CSVPPRGPEAFF. As DNA, the CDR3 is TGCAGTGTTCCCCCGAGGGGCCCGGAAGCTTTCTTT.

This chain uses TRBV6-1 with TRBJ2-5; tentative D call: TRBD1 (6 bases). V dropped 8 bases and J dropped 3 bases, with 22 bases sitting between them. CDR1 MNHNS and CDR2 SASEGT come from the germline V gene. There are 16 residues in the CDR3. CDR3 bases: TGTGCCAGCGTTGGGATACAGGGATTGAGTGAAGAGACCCAGTACTTC. Its translation is CASVGIQGLSEETQYF.